Below, one T cell receptor beta chain is given with its context. TCRdb re-analysed the 5' RACE reads in MiXCR, keeping a single row per CDR3 protein. The sample yields about 340,000 distinct CDR3 sequences, about 15% seen once. These data originate in a study of T-cell memory formation after mild COVID-19. What was sequenced was PBMCs or a T cell subset sorted from them (not recorded which). The source is a man in his late teens or twenties who had mild COVID-19 (a few samples of this study predate the infection). Cell type and time point are not known.

The CDR3 spells CASSPRTANTGELFF. CDR3 nucleotides: TGCGCCAGCAGCCCCCGGACAGCGAACACCGGGGAGCTGTTTTTT. The J gene is TRBJ2-2, the V gene TRBV5-1; tentatively, D is TRBD1 (6 bases). Germline V CDR1 and CDR2: SGHRS, YFSETQ. V shed 4 bases and J shed 0 bases, with 10 bases lying between them. The CDR3 extends over 15 amino acids.